The rows below give T cell receptor beta chains drawn from one sample of a study of T cell repertoires in cytomegalovirus infection. TCRdb re-called the reads through MiXCR, storing one row per CDR3 protein. The table lists about 130,000 distinct CDR3 sequences, about 10% of them singletons. The sample taken for sequencing was PBMCs. Receptors were obtained from a human donor in good health (CMV status not recorded). Some clones in this sample may be carry-over from other donors' samples. CDR3s include the opening cysteine and the closing phenylalanine or tryptophan. D genes are given only for firm matches. Clone size is given for some rows only: seen once, a few or many times, or a class if the clone is expanded.

D,V,J,size,CDR3,DNA
.,TRBV28,TRBJ2-7,few,CASTHNPIYEQYF,TGTGCCAGCACCCACAACCCCATCTACGAGCAGTACTTC
TRBD2,TRBV19,TRBJ2-1,.,CASRRLAGEYNEQFF,TGTGCCAGTAGAAGACTAGCGGGGGAATACAATGAGCAGTTCTTC
.,TRBV2,TRBJ1-2,few,CASSSRTDNYGYTF,TGTGCCAGCAGTTCTCGGACAGATAACTATGGCTACACCTTC
TRBD1,TRBV7-2,TRBJ2-5,many,CASSQAGTGAAGTQYF,TGTGCCAGCAGCCAAGCCGGGACAGGGGCCGCGGGGACCCAGTACTTC
TRBD2,TRBV12-3/TRBV12-4,TRBJ2-3,few,CASSPSGVADTQYF,TGTGCCAGCAGTCCCAGCGGGGTGGCAGATACGCAGTATTTT
.,TRBV7-9,TRBJ1-4,many,CASSWDLATNEKLFF,TGTGCCAGCAGCTGGGATCTTGCAACTAATGAAAAACTGTTTTTT
TRBD1,TRBV7-8,TRBJ2-1,many,CASSPDRVPPEEQFF,TGTGCCAGCAGCCCGGACAGGGTCCCTCCCGAGGAGCAGTTCTTC
.,TRBV12-3/TRBV12-4,TRBJ2-1,many,CASDVSPATRGRNEQFF,TGTGCCAGCGACGTCAGCCCCGCGACACGGGGTCGAAATGAGCAGTTCTTC
.,TRBV5-1,TRBJ2-3,.,CASSLVDSANTQYF,TGCGCCAGCAGCTTGGTGGACTCGGCCAATACGCAGTATTTT
.,TRBV5-3,TRBJ2-5,.,CASSPSYGARETQYF,TGTGCCAGCAGCCCCTCCTACGGGGCCCGGGAGACCCAGTACTTC
.,TRBV19,TRBJ2-3,many,CASRRGGTDTQYF,TGTGCCAGTAGGAGGGGAGGCACAGATACGCAGTATTTT
TRBD2,TRBV5-1,TRBJ2-1,few,CASSLSLAGGNEQFF,TGCGCCAGCAGCTTGTCACTAGCGGGGGGGAATGAGCAGTTCTTC
TRBD1,TRBV15,TRBJ2-7,medium-sized,CATSREEGQTYEQYF,TGTGCCACCAGCAGAGAAGAGGGACAGACGTACGAGCAGTACTTC
.,TRBV19,TRBJ2-4,many,CASSSPPGGEDIQYF,TGTGCCAGTAGTTCACCCCCAGGGGGGGAAGACATTCAGTACTTC
TRBD2,TRBV28,TRBJ2-1,many,CASSSPLAGPYNEQFF,TGTGCCAGCAGTTCCCCGCTAGCGGGCCCCTACAATGAGCAGTTCTTC
TRBD1,TRBV24-1,TRBJ2-1,many,CATSDKNRGNEQFF,TGTGCCACCAGTGACAAAAACAGGGGCAATGAGCAGTTCTTC
.,TRBV29-1,TRBJ2-3,many,CSVEGRGSSTDTQYF,TGCAGCGTTGAAGGCAGGGGCTCTAGCACAGATACGCAGTATTTT
.,TRBV20-1,TRBJ1-3,many,CSAKAQDRDRNTIYF,TGCAGTGCAAAGGCCCAAGACCGGGATCGAAACACCATATATTTT
.,TRBV7-9,TRBJ2-2,many,CASSLSPRERELFF,TGTGCCAGCAGCTTATCTCCCCGGGAGAGGGAGCTGTTTTTT
.,TRBV7-2,TRBJ2-1,many,CASSLGFGRPDNEQFF,TGTGCCAGCAGCTTAGGCTTTGGGCGGCCTGACAATGAGCAGTTCTTC
.,TRBV7-3,TRBJ2-1,.,CANSFLRGNEQFF,TGTGCCAACAGCTTTCTGAGGGGCAACGAGCAGTTCTTC
.,TRBV13,TRBJ1-1,.,CASSPDRLNTEAFF,TGTGCCAGCAGCCCGGACAGACTGAACACTGAAGCTTTCTTT
.,TRBV20-1,TRBJ2-3,.,CSARGGTDTQYF,TGCAGTGCTAGAGGCGGAACAGATACGCAGTATTTT
.,TRBV25-1,TRBJ1-4,many,CASSDRFNQKLFF,TGTGCCAGCAGTGATCGCTTCAATCAAAAACTGTTTTTT
.,TRBV28,TRBJ1-2,.,CASSIEGPGGGGYTF,TGTGCCAGCAGTATCGAAGGTCCCGGGGGGGGGGGCTACACCTTC
.,TRBV19,TRBJ2-1,.,CASRWGLMKFF,TGTGCCAGTAGATGGGGACTGATGAAGTTCTTC
.,TRBV11-1,TRBJ1-1,many,CASSLVRDSEAFF,TGTGCCAGCAGCTTAGTTCGCGACAGTGAAGCTTTCTTT
TRBD1,TRBV3-1,TRBJ1-3,many,CASSLDRVNRNTIYF,TGTGCCAGCAGCCTAGACAGGGTCAATCGGAACACCATATATTTT
.,TRBV7-9,TRBJ1-2,many,CASRPGEVGYGYTF,TGTGCCAGCAGGCCCGGGGAGGTGGGCTATGGCTACACCTTC
.,TRBV28,TRBJ2-5,many,CASRNRLSSRETQYF,TGTGCCAGCAGAAACCGTCTGTCGAGCCGGGAGACCCAGTACTTC
.,TRBV7-2,TRBJ1-1,many,CASGPRAGSTEAFF,TGTGCCAGCGGTCCCCGCGCAGGGAGCACTGAAGCTTTCTTT
TRBD1,TRBV19,TRBJ1-2,many,CASSQRQGVEGYTF,TGTGCCAGTAGCCAAAGACAGGGGGTTGAAGGCTACACCTTC
.,TRBV20-1,TRBJ1-6,many,CSAQASGRLNSPLHF,TGCAGTGCTCAAGCATCGGGACGACTTAATTCACCCCTCCACTTT